The T cell receptor (beta chain) described here comes from a study of cytomegalovirus exposure and HLA in healthy donors (dated by TCRdb to about 2017). Some background on the complete study: According to a later analysis, one platform produced both the 100 to 150 validation repertoires and the roughly 660 repertoires of the first cohort. The study was designed to test whether signatures of past pathogen exposure could be identified by cataloging public T cell receptors. Besides the first cohort of some 670 subjects, a separate validation cohort made up of 95 to 150 different subjects was used. High-throughput TCR immunosequencing, statistical association of individual TCRs with disease status, and machine learning were combined to predict cytomegalovirus infection status. Beyond this particular receptor, the publication reports: Most TCR sequences were observed very rarely across donors, whereas some public TCRs were present in many individuals. In a later analysis, TCRs clustered in the first cohort were found to also tend to co-occur in the roughly 120 validation repertoires, with 94% of cluster scores above 0. A later analysis lacked HLA typing for the validation cohort, so it scored co-occurrence in that cohort across all 120 or so repertoires. The classifier was reported to diagnose cytomegalovirus status with high specificity and sensitivity in both the original cohort and the validation cohort. The authors suggested that the approach could potentially be generalized to other disease states and immunological phenotypes. A total of 164 TCR beta chains were listed by the study as associated with cytomegalovirus. In vitro tests confirmed that three of the cytomegalovirus-associated TCR beta chains recognize cytomegalovirus antigens.

Donors formed part of the validation cohort, which comprised approximately 130 subjects and was distinct from the first cohort of several hundred subjects. With regard to this clone: Its antigen remains unidentified. No much larger clone exists at a distance of one base, and base qualities are not known.

The library was generated by the immunoSEQ multiplex PCR assay. Turning to the authors' computational methods: A statistical classification framework was developed to diagnose cytomegalovirus status using the catalog of TCR beta chain sequences. This immuneACCESS table, as held by TCRdb, lists in-frame sequences with V and J called but not all clones. Of the missing ones, under half trace to an unresolved V gene in checked studies; the others have no known cause. V and J calls and clone size are as listed in that table; D and trimming were resolved from the DNA. Present in this sample are approximately 230,000 clones, 87% of which were seen just once. The ten largest clones capture about 11% of the sample. Sequenced sample: PBMCs. This TCR was sampled from a man aged 18 to 30 in good health and CMV-seropositive.

The CDR3 is CASSPTGGRPFNYGYTF. The sequenced DNA: TGTGCCAGCAGCCCCACGGGCGGGCGACCTTTCAACTATGGCTACACCTTC. The V and J segments used are TRBV9 and TRBJ1-2; the D gene lacks a confident call. Via the germline V gene, CDR1 is SGDLS and CDR2 YYNGEE. V loses 4 bases, J loses 2 bases, and the germline ends lie 21 bases apart. The CDR3 has 17 amino acids, counting the end cysteine and phenylalanine. The only DNA kept is the CDR3, 51 bases in frame from the first base.